This T cell receptor beta chain derives from a study of graft-versus-host responses after intestinal transplantation. Overall study context: The whole recipient group had anti-thymocyte globulin induction followed by tacrolimus and steroids for approximately three years.

Notes on the study in general: Patients who carried graft-donor T cell macrochimerism also had high graft-versus-host to host-versus-graft clonal ratios in their allografts.

Method: immunoSEQ multiplex PCR; TCRdb's copy keeps in-frame clones and lacks some. The table has about 16,000 clones, 85% to 95% seen once. This clone was seen only once. Its antigen is not known. V lost 0 bases and J lost 1, with 26 bases in between. The CDR3 totals 21 residues. Germline-derived CDR1 and CDR2 are MGHRA and YSYEKL. The source of this sequence is a human patient who received an intestinal transplant, so some T cells may come from the graft donor. The chain has TRBV4-1 and TRBJ2-3; TRBD2 might be the D (6 bases). This specimen was PBMCs, taken 23 days after intestinal transplant. The CDR3 coding sequence is TGCGCCAGCAGCCAAGATGGGGTCCCGGGACTGGAGAATGGCGGCACAGATACGCAGTATTTT. This codes for CASSQDGVPGLENGGTDTQYF.